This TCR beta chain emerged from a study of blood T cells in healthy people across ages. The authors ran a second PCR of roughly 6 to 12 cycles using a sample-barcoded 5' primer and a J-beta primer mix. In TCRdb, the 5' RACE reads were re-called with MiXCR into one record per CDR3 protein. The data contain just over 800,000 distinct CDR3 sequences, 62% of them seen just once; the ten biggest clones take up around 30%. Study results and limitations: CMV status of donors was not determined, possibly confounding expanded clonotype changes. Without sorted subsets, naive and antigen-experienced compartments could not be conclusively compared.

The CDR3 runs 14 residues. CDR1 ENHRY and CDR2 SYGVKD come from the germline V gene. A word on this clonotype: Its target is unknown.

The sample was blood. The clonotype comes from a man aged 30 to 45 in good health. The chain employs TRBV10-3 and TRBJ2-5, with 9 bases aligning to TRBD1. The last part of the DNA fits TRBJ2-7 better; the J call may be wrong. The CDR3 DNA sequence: TGTGCCATCAGTGTGTCGGACAGGGGTAACGAGCAGTACTTC. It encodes CAISVSDRGNEQYF.